The clone carrying this TCR beta chain was counted between two and nine times. Its antigen is undetermined. Sequencing of DNA taken from cultured CD4+ T cells relied on the Oncomine TCR Beta short-read assay. TCRdb re-derived calls from the PCR reads in MiXCR, one entry per CDR3 protein. The sample holds 15,000 to 18,000 distinct CDR3 sequences, 40% to 60% seen once. The data are from a study of vaccination and CD4 T cells after COVID-19. Study information: Six males and four females, two Hispanic, made up the convalescents.

The V gene's germline CDR1 is DFQATT and CDR2 SNEGSKA (reference sequence). Germline trimming cut 3 bases from V and 4 bases from J; bases unmatched to any gene: 5. This CDR3 is 13 amino acids long. Treatment specified: roughly 11-day PBMC culture with coronavirus spike peptide pools or control peptides (ViraFEST assay). Expansion of antigen-specific T cells with peptide pools by ViraFEST preceded sequencing of TCRs. The input for sequencing was CD4+ T cells from blood, cultured in vitro, taken before SARS-CoV-2 vaccination. The receptor's source is a human donor who had recovered from COVID-19. The chain couples TRBV20-1 to TRBJ2-5; 7 bases align to TRBD2. The CDR3 spells CSASGEGIETQYF. The CDR3 region has the DNA TGCAGTGCTAGCGGGGAGGGGATAGAGACCCAGTACTTC.